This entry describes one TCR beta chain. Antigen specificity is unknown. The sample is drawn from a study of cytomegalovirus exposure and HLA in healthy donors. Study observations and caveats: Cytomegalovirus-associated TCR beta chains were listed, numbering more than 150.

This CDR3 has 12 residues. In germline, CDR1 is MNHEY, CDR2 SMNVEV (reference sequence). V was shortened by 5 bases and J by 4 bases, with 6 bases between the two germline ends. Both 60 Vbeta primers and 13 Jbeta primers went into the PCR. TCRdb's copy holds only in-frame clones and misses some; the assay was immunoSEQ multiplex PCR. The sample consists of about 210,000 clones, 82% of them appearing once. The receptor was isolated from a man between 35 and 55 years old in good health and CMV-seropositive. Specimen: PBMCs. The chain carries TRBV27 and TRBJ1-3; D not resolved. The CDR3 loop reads CASSKQGNTIYF. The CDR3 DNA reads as TGTGCCAGCAGTAAACAGGGAAACACCATATATTTT.